These T cell receptor beta chains were read from a single sample in a study of T-cell memory formation after mild COVID-19. One entry per CDR3 protein results from TCRdb running MiXCR on the 5' RACE reads. The sample consists of 350,000 to 450,000 distinct CDR3 sequences, 24% of them appearing once. Sequenced: PBMCs or a T cell subset sorted from them (not recorded which). These receptors originate from an adult woman who had mild COVID-19 (a few samples of this study predate the infection). Cell type and time point are not known. CDR3s include the opening cysteine and the closing phenylalanine or tryptophan.

J	V	CDR3
TRBJ1-2	TRBV7-9	CASSPDTIYGYTF
TRBJ1-2	TRBV5-1	CASSLAGDRASYGYTF
TRBJ1-2	TRBV12-3/TRBV12-4	CASSLWVNGYTF
TRBJ2-7	TRBV14	CASSQWAGALSSYEQYF
TRBJ1-5	TRBV19	CASGRYSNQPQHF
TRBJ1-1	TRBV12-3/TRBV12-4	CASIFGGGPPKAFF
TRBJ1-6	TRBV11-2	CASSPRGGGGSPLHF
TRBJ1-5	TRBV3-1	CASSQGPRGDSNQPQHF
TRBJ2-7	TRBV12-3/TRBV12-4	CASSSPGTAYEQYF
TRBJ2-4	TRBV5-1	CASSKGLAGAENIQYF
TRBJ1-1	TRBV4-2	CASRRDRGEEEAFF
TRBJ1-1	TRBV7-3	CASSPGPLGEAFF
TRBJ2-5	TRBV7-6	CASSRQGAPKTQYF
TRBJ2-2	TRBV18	CASSQWPVTSTNTGELFF
TRBJ2-1	TRBV6-5	CASSKTGVNEQFF
TRBJ1-3	TRBV29-1	CSVVVGQGNTIYF
TRBJ1-2	TRBV7-2	CASSSPTGTGGYTF
TRBJ2-5	TRBV3-1	CASSQDGSPGETQYF